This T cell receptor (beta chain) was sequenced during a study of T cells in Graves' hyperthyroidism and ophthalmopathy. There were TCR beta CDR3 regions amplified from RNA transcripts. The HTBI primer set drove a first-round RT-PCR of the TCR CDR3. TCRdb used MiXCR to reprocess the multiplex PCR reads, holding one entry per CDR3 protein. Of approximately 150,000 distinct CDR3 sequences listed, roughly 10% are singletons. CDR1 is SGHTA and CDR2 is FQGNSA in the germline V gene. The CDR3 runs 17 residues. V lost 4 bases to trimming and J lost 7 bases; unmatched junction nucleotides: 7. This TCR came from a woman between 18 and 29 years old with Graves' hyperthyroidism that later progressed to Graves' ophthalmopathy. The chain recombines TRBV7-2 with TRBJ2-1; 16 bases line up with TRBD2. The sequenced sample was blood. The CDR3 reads CASSSTGTSGRENEQFF. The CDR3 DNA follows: TGTGCCAGCAGCTCCACTGGGACTAGCGGGAGGGAGAATGAGCAGTTCTTC.